This T cell receptor (beta chain) was found in a study of blood T cell repertoires in COVID-19. Germline values: CDR1 SNHLY, CDR2 FYNNEI. CDR3 length equals 17 residues. Trimming cost V 4 bases and J 2 bases; bases outside gene matches: 13. Clones were read by immunoSEQ multiplex PCR, and TCRdb kept only the in-frame ones, dropping some. The sample lists some 70,000 clones, 70% to 90% occurring once. Participant ages covered about 18 to 100 years across around 22 US areas. Participants' own reports of clinical history determined their cohort assignment. Sequencing was done on a sample of PBMCs or T cells enriched from blood (not recorded which). The chain employs TRBV2 and TRBJ2-7; 8 bases agree with TRBD2. This TCR was recovered from a middle-aged woman who had recovered from COVID-19. CDR3 in amino acids: CASSGEGGGPTTYEQYF. The DNA for the CDR3 is TGTGCCAGCAGTGGGGAAGGCGGGGGGCCAACAACCTACGAGCAGTACTTC.